This T cell receptor beta chain originates from a study of cytomegalovirus exposure and HLA in healthy donors. Study-level points and caveats: A later analysis found most CMV-associated TCR beta chains apparently HLA-restricted. TCR beta sequences numbering 15,000 to 20,000 were associated with HLA alleles at 0.05 false discovery rate in a later analysis.

It was healthy bone marrow donors who served as donors. At collection, donors were nominally healthy, but unrecorded immune exposures were probable. To note about this clone: What it recognizes is unknown.

The PCR made use of 60 Vbeta and 13 Jbeta primers. Using immunoSEQ multiplex PCR, the repertoire was profiled, and TCRdb retains in-frame clones only, with some absent. The table records some 200,000 clones, over 65% of them present only once. This CDR3 region has 15 residues. CDR1 SGHRS and CDR2 YFSETQ come from the germline V gene. The V end lost 0 bases, the J end lost 3 bases, and 13 bases lay between the germline ends. The V gene is TRBV5-1, the J gene TRBJ2-7; weak D call: TRBD2 (6 bases). The TCR was taken from a boy aged 2 to 10 in good health and CMV-seronegative. The sample taken for sequencing was PBMCs. CDR3 in DNA: TGCGCCAGCAGCTTGGGTCAGGGACTCGACTACGAGCAGTACTTC. Its translation: CASSLGQGLDYEQYF.